This T cell receptor (beta chain) was sequenced in a study of blood T cell repertoires in COVID-19. At the level of the study: Whether acute or convalescent, the COVID-19 samples came from the United States, Italy and Spain.

TCRdb's table, derived via immunoSEQ multiplex PCR, lists solely in-frame clones and lacks some. The profile shows 90,000 to 120,000 clones, approximately 79% of them singletons. The CDR3 spans 15 residues. Trimming cost V 6 bases and J 7 bases; bases outside gene matches: 9. Germline loops: CDR1 MNHEY, CDR2 SVGAGI. The receptor comes from an older man with active or convalescent COVID-19. The sample taken for sequencing was peripheral blood. V usage is TRBV6-5 and J usage is TRBJ1-4, with 9 bases lining up with TRBD1. The CDR3 sequence: CASRGTGRLGEKLFF. The CDR3, as DNA: TGTGCCAGCAGAGGGACAGGGAGGTTGGGTGAAAAACTGTTTTTT.